This T cell receptor beta chain emerged from a study of T cells expressing NK-cell markers. Looking at the study overall: According to the study, TCR beta repertoires originated from sorted CD3+CD56+NKG2C+, CD3+CD56+NKG2C- and CD3+CD56-NKG2C+ T cells. HCMV seropositivity characterized seven of the eight sequenced donors, and seronegativity one.

With the 5' RACE reads reprocessed, TCRdb shows one record per CDR3 protein and no DNA. The sample table sets out some 600,000 distinct CDR3 sequences. The CDR3 spans 12 residues. The chain couples TRBV12-3 or TRBV12-4 to TRBJ2-7; the TCRdb call, TRBD1, lacks DNA for checking. Sequencing was done on a sample of blood T cells: a sorted CD56 or NKG2C T cell subset, CD4+ or CD8+ T cells, or bulk PBMC T cells (not recorded which). The receptor was isolated from a man younger than 35 in good health. The CDR3 sequence: CASSSPDGLKYF.